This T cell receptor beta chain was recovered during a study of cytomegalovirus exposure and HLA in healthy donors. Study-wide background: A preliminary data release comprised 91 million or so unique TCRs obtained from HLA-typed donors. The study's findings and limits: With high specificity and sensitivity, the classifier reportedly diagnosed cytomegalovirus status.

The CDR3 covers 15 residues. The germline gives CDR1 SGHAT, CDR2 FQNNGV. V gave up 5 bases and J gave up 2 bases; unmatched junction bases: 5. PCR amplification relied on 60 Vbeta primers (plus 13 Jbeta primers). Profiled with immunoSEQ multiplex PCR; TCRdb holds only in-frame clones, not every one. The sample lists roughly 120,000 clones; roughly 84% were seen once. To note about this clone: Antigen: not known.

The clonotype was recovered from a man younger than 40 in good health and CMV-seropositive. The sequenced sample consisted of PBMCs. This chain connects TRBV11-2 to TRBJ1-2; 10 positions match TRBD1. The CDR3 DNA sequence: TGTGCCAGCAGCCGACCGGGACAGGGGAACTATGGCTACACCTTC. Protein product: CASSRPGQGNYGYTF.